These 2 T cell receptor beta chains were all obtained from the same sample, sequenced in a study of regulatory T cells in long-lasting Graves disease. The sample's time point: newly diagnosed GD, antithyroid drugs for less than 3 months. PBMC RNA was the source of the TCR library. TCR beta libraries were built with iRepertoire HTBI primers and Arm-PCR of CDR3 regions. TCRdb itself ran the multiplex PCR reads through MiXCR, one entry per CDR3 protein. The table lists fewer than 650,000 distinct CDR3 sequences, roughly 15% of them singletons. Separately, the same data were catalogued under a study of T cells in Graves' hyperthyroidism and ophthalmopathy.

This material consisted of peripheral blood mononuclear cells (PBMCs), taken at new diagnosis, from a patient treated with antithyroid drugs. The receptors were gathered from a woman under 40 with Graves disease.

This clonotype was seen a few times. The rearrangement joins TRBV20-1 to TRBJ1-4; unclear D gene. V shed 4 bases and J shed 4 bases, with 13 bases lying between them. The CDR3 runs to 14 residues. From germline, CDR1 is DFQATT and CDR2 SNEGSKA (reference sequence). The CDR3 nucleotides are TGCAGTGCTATCCCGCGGAGTCTTAATGAAAAACTGTTTTTT. This sequence encodes CSAIPRSLNEKLFF.

This chain uses TRBV6-2 or TRBV6-3 with TRBJ1-3; D gene unclear. The CDR3 totals 13 residues. Per germline, CDR1 MNHEY and CDR2 SVGEGT. V shed 9 bases and J shed 0 bases, with 9 bases lying between them. In DNA form, the CDR3 reads TGTGCCAGTATTGGATACTCTGGAAACACCATATATTTT. Its translation: CASIGYSGNTIYF.